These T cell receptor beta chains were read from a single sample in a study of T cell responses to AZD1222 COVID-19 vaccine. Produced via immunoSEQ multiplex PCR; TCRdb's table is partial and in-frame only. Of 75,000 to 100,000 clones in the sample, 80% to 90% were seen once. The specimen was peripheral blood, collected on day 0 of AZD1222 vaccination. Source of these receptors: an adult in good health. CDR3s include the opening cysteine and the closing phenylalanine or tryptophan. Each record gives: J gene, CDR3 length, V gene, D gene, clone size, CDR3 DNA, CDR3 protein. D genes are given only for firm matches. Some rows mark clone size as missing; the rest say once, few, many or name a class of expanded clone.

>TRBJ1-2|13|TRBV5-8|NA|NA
TGTGCCAGCAGCCTGAGGCAGCTCTATGGCTACACCTTC
CASSLRQLYGYTF
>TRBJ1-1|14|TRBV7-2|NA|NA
TGTGCCAGCAGCCCGCAGGGAGGGGTGACTGAAGCTTTCTTT
CASSPQGGVTEAFF
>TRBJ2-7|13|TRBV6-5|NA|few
TGTGCCAGCAGTCCACGACGAAATCCCGAGCAGTACTTC
CASSPRRNPEQYF
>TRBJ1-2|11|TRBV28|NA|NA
TGTGCCAGCAGTTTAATGTCTGGCTACACCTTC
CASSLMSGYTF
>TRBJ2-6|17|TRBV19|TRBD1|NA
TGTGCCAGTAGTAAAGGACAGGTTCTCTCTGGGGCCAACGTCCTGACTTTC
CASSKGQVLSGANVLTF
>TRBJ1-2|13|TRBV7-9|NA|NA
TGTGCCAGCAGAGGCAGGACACCCTATGGCTACACCTTC
CASRGRTPYGYTF
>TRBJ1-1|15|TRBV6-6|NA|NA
TGTGCCAGCAGTTACTCCTCCGGGGGAGTCACTGAAGCTTTCTTT
CASSYSSGGVTEAFF
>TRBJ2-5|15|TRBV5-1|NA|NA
TGCGCCAGCAGCCATGAATCATCGCCAAGCCAGACCCAGTACTTC
CASSHESSPSQTQYF
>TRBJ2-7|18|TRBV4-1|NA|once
TGCGCCAGCAGCCAATCTACGACCGGGACCCCGAGCTCCTACGAGCAGTACTTC
CASSQSTTGTPSSYEQYF
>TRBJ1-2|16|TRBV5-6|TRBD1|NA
TGTGCCAGCAGCTTGGGGGGGACAGGAGTAAAATATGGCTACACCTTC
CASSLGGTGVKYGYTF
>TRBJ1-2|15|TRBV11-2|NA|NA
TGTGCCAGCAGCGAGCAGGGGATCCCTAACTATGGCTACACCTTC
CASSEQGIPNYGYTF
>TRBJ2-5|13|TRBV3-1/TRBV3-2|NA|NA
TGTGCCAGCATGAGGGTGAACCAAGAGACCCAGTACTTC
CASMRVNQETQYF
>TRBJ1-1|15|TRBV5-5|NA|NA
TGTGCCAGCAGCTTGGATGGGGGAGGAGGCACTGAAGCTTTCTTT
CASSLDGGGGTEAFF
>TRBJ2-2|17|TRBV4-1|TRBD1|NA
TGCGCCAGCAGCCAAGACGACAGGGATGGAAACACCGGGGAGCTGTTTTTT
CASSQDDRDGNTGELFF
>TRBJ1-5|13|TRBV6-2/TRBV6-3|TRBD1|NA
TGTGCCAGCAGCGACAGGGAAGTCCAGCCCCAGCATTTT
CASSDREVQPQHF
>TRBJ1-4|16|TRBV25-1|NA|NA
TGTGCCAGCACCGACCCCGTGGACACCGGGGGTGAAAAACTGTTTTTT
CASTDPVDTGGEKLFF
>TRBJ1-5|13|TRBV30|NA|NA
TGTGCCTGGCAAGGCGGGAGGAATCAGCCCCAGCATTTT
CAWQGGRNQPQHF
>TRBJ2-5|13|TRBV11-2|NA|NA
TGTGCCAGCACCCAGCGAGGGAAGGAGACCCAGTACTTC
CASTQRGKETQYF
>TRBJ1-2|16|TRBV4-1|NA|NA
TGCGCCAGCAGCCAAGATGCCAAGGGGCGGTCTAGTGGCTACACCTTC
CASSQDAKGRSSGYTF
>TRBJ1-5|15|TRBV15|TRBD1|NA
TGTGCCACCAGCAGCGACAGGGGACGAAATCAGCCCCAGCATTTT
CATSSDRGRNQPQHF
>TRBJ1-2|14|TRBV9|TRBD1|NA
TGTGCCAGCAGCGTAGTTGCGACAGGGGGAGGCTACACCTTC
CASSVVATGGGYTF
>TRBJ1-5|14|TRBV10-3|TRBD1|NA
TGTGCCATCAGTGAACGGACAGGGGCCCAGCCCCAGCATTTT
CAISERTGAQPQHF
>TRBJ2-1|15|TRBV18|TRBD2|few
TGTGCCAGCTCACCACTAGCGGGGGGGGACAATGAGCAGTTCTTC
CASSPLAGGDNEQFF
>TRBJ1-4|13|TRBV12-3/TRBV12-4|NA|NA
TGTGCCAGCAGTCCCACGATCGGTGAAAAACTGTTTTTT
CASSPTIGEKLFF
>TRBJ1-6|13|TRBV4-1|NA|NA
TGCGCCAACTACCCCTTTGCCTTTTCACCCCTCCACTTT
CANYPFAFSPLHF
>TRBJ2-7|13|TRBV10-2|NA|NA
TGCGCCAGCAGTTACCCGGACACCTACGAGCAGTACTTC
CASSYPDTYEQYF
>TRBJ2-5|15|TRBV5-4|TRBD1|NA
TGTGCCAGCAGCTCACGGACAGGGATTAAAGAGACCCAGTACTTC
CASSSRTGIKETQYF
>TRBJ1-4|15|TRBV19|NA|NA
TGTGCCAGTCGGGGTCTACAGGTTACTAATGAAAAACTGTTTTTT
CASRGLQVTNEKLFF
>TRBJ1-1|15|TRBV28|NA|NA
TGTGCCAGCAGCCCCCATCAGGGGAGATTCACTGAAGCTTTCTTT
CASSPHQGRFTEAFF
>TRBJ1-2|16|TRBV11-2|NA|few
TGTGCCAGCAGCCCAACCCGGGGGCGGCGGTGGAATGGCTACACCTTC
CASSPTRGRRWNGYTF
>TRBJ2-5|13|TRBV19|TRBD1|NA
TGTGCCAGTAGAGGCAGGGGGTTTGAGACCCAGTACTTC
CASRGRGFETQYF
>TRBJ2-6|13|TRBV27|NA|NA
TGTGCCAGCACCCCCTTGGGGGCCAACGTCCTGACTTTC
CASTPLGANVLTF
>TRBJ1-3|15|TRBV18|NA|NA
TGTGCCAGCTCACCAGGAGGGGGAACTGGAAACACCATATATTTT
CASSPGGGTGNTIYF
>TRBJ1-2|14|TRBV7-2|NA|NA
TGTGCCAGCAGCCCCCCGGGCCAGTGGTATGGCTACACCTTC
CASSPPGQWYGYTF
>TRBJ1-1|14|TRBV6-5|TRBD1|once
TGTGCCAGCAGCAGACAGGGAATGAACACTGAAGCTTTCTTT
CASSRQGMNTEAFF
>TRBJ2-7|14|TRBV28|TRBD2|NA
TGTGCCAGCAGTATACCGGGACTAGCTCGCGAGCAGTACTTC
CASSIPGLAREQYF
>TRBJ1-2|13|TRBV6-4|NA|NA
TGTGCCAGCAGAACAAATGGGGGCTATGGCTACACCTTC
CASRTNGGYGYTF
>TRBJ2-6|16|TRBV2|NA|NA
TGTGCCAGCAGTGAAGGTGTCATCTCTGGGGCCAACGTCCTGACTTTC
CASSEGVISGANVLTF
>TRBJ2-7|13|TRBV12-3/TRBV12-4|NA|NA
TGTGCCAGCGCCCGGCAGGGGCGTAACGAGCAGTACTTC
CASARQGRNEQYF
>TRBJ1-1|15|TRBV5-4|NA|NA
TGTGCCAGCAGCGGCCGGGGGCAGGAGAACACTGAAGCTTTCTTT
CASSGRGQENTEAFF
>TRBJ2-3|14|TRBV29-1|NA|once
TGCAGCGCCCGAGGGGGTCCGGGGGCAGATACGCAGTATTTT
CSARGGPGADTQYF